Presented here are 28 T cell receptor beta chains from one specimen sequenced in a study of blood T cell repertoires in COVID-19 (dated by TCRdb to 2018 to 2021). Library generation was performed with the immunoSEQ multiplex PCR assay. What TCRdb holds here is the immuneACCESS table cut down to in-frame rearrangements. Part of the clones is not present; checked against another copy, under half of the missing clones reflect an unresolved V gene, and the others are unexplained. The sample yields some 210,000 clones; approximately 75% were counted once. The top ten hold around 9.2% of the sample. Sample: PBMCs or T cells enriched from blood (not recorded which). All receptors come from a man aged 35-49 years who had recovered from COVID-19.

The V and J genes are TRBV15 and TRBJ1-2; 7 positions match TRBD1. After removal of 2 bases from V and 10 bases from J, the junction contained 13 bases not matched to a gene. The CDR3 extends over 15 amino acids. Germline V gene data show CDR1 as LNHNV and CDR2 as YYDKDF (reference sequence). This CDR3 is CATSRIPPRQGPYTF. CDR3 bases: TGTGCCACCAGCAGAATTCCCCCCCGACAGGGCCCCTACACCTTC. Complete variable domain (other parts from reference TRBV15 and TRBJ1-2): DAMVIQNPRYQVTQFGKPVTLSCSQTLNHNVMYWYQQKSSQAPKLLFHYYDKDFNNEADTPDNFQSRRPNTSFCFLDIRSPGLGDTAMYLCATSRIPPRQGPYTFGSGTRLTVV.

The CDR3 DNA reads TGTGCCAGCAGCCAAGGACAGGCCGGACAGCCCCAGCATTTT. The encoded protein is CASSQGQAGQPQHF. J is TRBJ1-5 and V is TRBV3-1 (or the pseudogene TRBV3-2); the D gene is possibly TRBD1 (6 bases). Germline assignment: CDR1 LGHDT and CDR2 YNNKEL (reference sequence). This CDR3 region has 14 residues. V gave up 1 base and J gave up 7 bases, with 11 bases separating them.

The chain employs TRBV5-4 and TRBJ2-3, with 15 positions matching TRBD2. V shed 0 bases, J shed 7 bases, and the junction held 6 bases outside the gene matches. This CDR3 region has 17 residues. CDR1 is SGHNT and CDR2 is YYREEE in the germline V gene (reference sequence). The CDR3 sequence is CASSLGGLAGGVNTQYF. The CDR3 DNA reads as TGTGCCAGCAGCTTGGGTGGACTAGCGGGAGGGGTCAATACGCAGTATTTT.

This clone showed up just once. The chain links TRBV5-8 to TRBJ2-5, with 12 bases aligning to TRBD2. Trimming took 2 bases from V and 5 from J; bases not matched to a gene: 4. Germline V lookup: CDR1 SGHTS, CDR2 YDEGEE. This CDR3 contains 15 residues. CDR3 in amino acids: CASSFLAGGQETQYF. The CDR3 region has the DNA TGTGCCAGCAGCTTCCTAGCGGGGGGGCAGGAGACCCAGTACTTC.

The chain combines TRBV6-1 with TRBJ2-7; 9 nucleotides align to TRBD2. Germline V gene sequence: CDR1 MNHNS, CDR2 SASEGT. Trimming cost V 2 bases and J 5 bases; bases outside gene matches: 13. The CDR3 contains 17 residues. CDR3 DNA sequence: TGTGCCAGCAGTGAACTAGCGGGAATGTCCTTCGGGGACGAGCAGTACTTC. Protein: CASSELAGMSFGDEQYF.

The gene calls are TRBV7-3 and TRBJ1-6; 8 nucleotides align to TRBD1. J was trimmed by 10 bases and V by 5 bases; bases with no gene match: 10. The CDR3 length is 15 residues. Germline CDR1 SGHTA, CDR2 FQGTGA. The CDR3 DNA follows: TGTGCCAGCAGCCTTTCCGCAGGGGGCAGGTCACCCCTCCACTTT. Amino acids: CASSLSAGGRSPLHF.

V is TRBV12-3 or TRBV12-4 and J is TRBJ2-5; the match to TRBD2 covers 7 bases. V gave up 6 bases and J gave up 13 bases; unmatched junction bases: 14. The CDR3 is made up of 13 amino acids. CDR3 coding DNA: TGTGCCAGCAGCTTAACTTACCGGGACTACGTGTACTTC. Residues: CASSLTYRDYVYF.

The gene calls are TRBV7-8 and TRBJ1-3; 10 bases align to TRBD1. The CDR3 spans 18 residues. Unmatched junction bases numbered 10, after V lost 5 bases and J lost 0 bases. Germline V CDR1 and CDR2: SGHVS, FQNEAQ. The CDR3 coding sequence is TGTGCCAGCAGCCCAGGGACAGGGGCAACTCTCTCTGGAAACACCATATATTTT. Translated: CASSPGTGATLSGNTIYF.

This chain uses TRBV12-3 or TRBV12-4 with TRBJ2-6; D is unclear. Trimming shortened V by 3 bases and J by 2 bases, and 2 bases separated the two germline ends. This CDR3 contains 13 residues. The DNA for the CDR3 is TGTGCCAGCAGTTTTACTGGGGCCAACGTCCTGACTTTC. It encodes CASSFTGANVLTF.

Only one count was recorded for this clone. The V gene is TRBV6-5, the J gene TRBJ1-2; 9 bases match TRBD1. There are 14 residues in the CDR3. The ends lost 5 bases at V and 1 base at J; junction bases unmatched: 2. CDR1 MNHEY and CDR2 SVGAGI come from the germline V gene. The CDR3 nucleotides are TGTGCCAGCAGTATGACAGGGGGTAACTATGGCTACACCTTC. This sequence encodes CASSMTGGNYGYTF.

The chain uses TRBV5-1 and TRBJ2-4; 7 bases are a match to TRBD1. The CDR3 has 13 residues. Germline CDR1 SGHRS, CDR2 YFSETQ. The junction had 5 bases not matched to a gene; V was cut back by 7 bases and J by 4 bases. As DNA, the CDR3 is TGCGCCAGCTCCACAGGGGCAAAAAACATTCAGTACTTC. Its protein product is CASSTGAKNIQYF.

This clone was observed a single time. The chain employs TRBV20-1 and TRBJ1-5; TRBD1 might be the D (5 bases). The CDR3 is 16 amino acids. Germline V gene lookup returns CDR1 DFQATT and CDR2 SNEGSKA (reference sequence). V was clipped by 3 bases and J by 0 bases, with 15 bases between them. DNA for the CDR3: TGCAGTGCTAGTCGGTCGGGGGGGAATAGCAATCAGCCCCAGCATTTT. It encodes CSASRSGGNSNQPQHF.

The CDR3 is CASSPSTGGLYEQYF. In DNA, the CDR3 is TGTGCCAGCAGTCCCTCCACGGGAGGGTTATACGAGCAGTACTTC. This chain links TRBV27 with TRBJ2-7, with 8 nucleotides matching TRBD2. Germline values: CDR1 MNHEY, CDR2 SMNVEV (reference sequence). V lost 5 bases, J lost 4 bases, and 10 bases stayed unmatched. The CDR3 spans 15 residues.

This chain joins TRBV6-5 and TRBJ1-1; a weak D match, TRBD1 (5 bases). V lost 6 bases and J lost 12, with 17 bases in between. The CDR3 has 12 amino acids. The germline V gene encodes CDR1 MNHEY and CDR2 SVGAGI. The CDR3, as DNA: TGTGCCAGCAGCTGGGGGGAGGGGAGAACTTTCTTT. Translation gives CASSWGEGRTFF.

The CDR3 region is CASSLVRRGQNYGYTF. Here the CDR3 DNA reads TGTGCCAGCAGCTTAGTTAGGCGGGGACAGAACTATGGCTACACCTTC. V is TRBV7-9 and J is TRBJ1-2, with 7 bases aligning to TRBD1. CDR1 is SEHNR and CDR2 is FQNEAQ in the germline V gene (reference sequence). The CDR3 consists of 16 residues. Trimming removed 1 base from V and 2 bases from J; junction bases left unmatched: 7.

The chain carries TRBV18 and TRBJ1-1, with TRBD1 identical over 8 bases. Trimming cost V 7 bases and J 5 bases; bases outside gene matches: 3. Germline CDR1 and CDR2: KGHSH and LQKENI. This CDR3 has 12 amino acids. The CDR3 sequence is CASLQGGTEAFF. CDR3 DNA: TGTGCCAGCTTACAGGGGGGGACTGAAGCTTTCTTT.

This clone was seen many times. The rearrangement links TRBV29-1 to TRBJ2-1; 12 positions match TRBD2. The germline gives CDR1 SQVTM, CDR2 ANQGSEA. This CDR3 region has 13 residues. The ends lost 0 bases at V and 15 bases at J; junction bases unmatched: 6. The CDR3 region is CSVEDTSGRSLFF. CDR3 DNA sequence: TGCAGCGTTGAAGACACTAGCGGGAGGTCGCTGTTCTTC.

To note about this clone: The sample holds other DNA sequences that translate to the same CDR3. This rearrangement joins TRBV18 to TRBJ1-5, with D unclear. Germline V lookup: CDR1 KGHSH, CDR2 LQKENI. The CDR3 runs 12 residues. The V end was cut by 4 bases, the J end by 4 bases, with 5 bases between. DNA for the CDR3: TGTGCCAGCTCACTCTCGAATCAGCCCCAGCATTTT. Amino acid sequence: CASSLSNQPQHF.

This rearrangement joins TRBV3-1 (or the pseudogene TRBV3-2) to TRBJ2-3, with 7 nucleotides matching TRBD2. The CDR3 spans 18 residues. Germline-derived CDR1 and CDR2 are LGHDT and YNNKEL (reference sequence). Losses at the gene ends were 4 bases for V and 2 bases for J; bases not matched to a gene: 15. The CDR3 protein is CASSRLAVWGDYTDTQYF. The DNA for the CDR3 is TGTGCCAGCAGCCGCCTAGCGGTTTGGGGGGATTACACAGATACGCAGTATTTT.

V usage is TRBV13 and J usage is TRBJ1-2; perhaps TRBD1 as D (6 bases). The CDR3 spans 14 residues. Trimming took off 4 bases at V and 5 bases at J, with 14 bases between the two ends. Germline CDR1 PRHDT, CDR2 FYEKMQ (reference sequence). The CDR3 loop is CASSSYGGAYGYTF. The CDR3 bases are TGTGCCAGCAGCTCCTACGGGGGGGCGTATGGCTACACCTTC.

CDR3 nucleotide sequence: TGTGCCAGCAGTTATGAGAATGAAAAACTGTTTTTT. This translates into CASSYENEKLFF. This chain connects TRBV6-2 or TRBV6-3 to TRBJ1-4; D not certain. The CDR3 extends over 12 amino acids. Between the trimmed V and J ends, which lost 3 bases and 5 bases, there was a span of 4 bases. CDR1 MNHEY and CDR2 SVGEGT come from the germline V gene.

CDR3 sequence reads: CASSLGGRGGTQYF. DNA for the CDR3: TGTGCCAGCAGCTTAGGGGGCAGGGGCGGGACCCAGTACTTC. The rearrangement links TRBV7-8 to TRBJ2-5, with a weak D call TRBD1 (6 bases). This CDR3 contains 14 residues. With 1 base removed from V and 7 bases from J, the gap between germline ends came to 13 bases. Germline CDR1 is SGHVS and CDR2 is FQNEAQ.

The rearrangement joins TRBV24-1 to TRBJ2-1, with TRBD2 matching 9 bases. The CDR3 contains 15 residues. The V gene end was trimmed by 4 bases and the J gene end by 9 bases; junction bases not matched to a gene: 9. Germline V gene lookup returns CDR1 KGHDR and CDR2 SFDVKD. CDR3: CATSDPRGGPGEQFF. Written as DNA, the CDR3 is TGTGCCACCAGTGACCCGCGGGGGGGGCCCGGTGAGCAGTTCTTC.

The rearrangement uses TRBV5-6 and TRBJ2-5, with D possibly being TRBD1 (5 bases). Trimming stripped 4 bases from V and 5 bases from J, with 18 bases between. This CDR3 region has 15 residues. Germline CDR1 SGHDT, CDR2 YYEEEE. CDR3 DNA sequence: TGTGCCAGCAGCCGCCACCCGACAGTGGGGGAGACCCAGTACTTC. Translating it yields CASSRHPTVGETQYF.

This chain uses TRBV5-6 with TRBJ2-3, with D maybe TRBD2 (6 bases). There are 15 residues in the CDR3. V lost 2 bases to trimming and J lost 3 bases, with 13 bases between them. Per the germline V gene, CDR1 is SGHDT and CDR2 is YYEEEE. The CDR3: CASSLLQGGTDTQYF. As DNA, the CDR3 is TGTGCCAGCAGCTTACTCCAGGGAGGAACAGATACGCAGTATTTT.

This rearrangement joins TRBV6-1 to TRBJ2-3, with TRBD2 matching 9 bases. With V trimmed by 0 bases and J by 4 bases, 2 bases remained unmatched. The CDR3 is 15 residues long. The V gene's germline CDR1 is MNHNS and CDR2 SASEGT. The CDR3 here is CASSEALAGPDTQYF. For the CDR3, the DNA is TGTGCCAGCAGTGAAGCGCTAGCGGGGCCAGATACGCAGTATTTT.

The rearrangement links TRBV19 to TRBJ2-1; D uncertain. The V end was cut by 6 bases, the J end by 2 bases, with 11 bases between. The germline gives CDR1 LNHDA, CDR2 SQIVND (reference sequence). The CDR3 totals 14 residues. The DNA of the CDR3 is TGTGCCAGTAGCGGCGGATGGCCCTACAATGAGCAGTTCTTC. Translated: CASSGGWPYNEQFF.

This sequence joins TRBV24-1 and TRBJ1-1; 7 bases line up with TRBD1. Germline V gene lookup returns CDR1 KGHDR and CDR2 SFDVKD. The CDR3 runs to 16 residues. V was pared by 10 bases and J by 1 base, with 14 bases of the junction left unmatched. CDR3 loop: CATNDRVPSRNTEAFF. The CDR3 DNA sequence: TGTGCCACGAATGACAGGGTCCCTTCACGGAACACTGAAGCTTTCTTT.